A selection of T cell receptor beta chains follows, all from one sample in a study of blood T cell repertoires in COVID-19. Repertoires were generated with immunoSEQ multiplex PCR, while TCRdb's copy carries only in-frame clones and drops some. In the table there are more than 150,000 clones, roughly four fifths of which are singletons. Material: peripheral blood. The receptors originated from a man aged 25-45 years with active or convalescent COVID-19. The conserved cysteine and the conserved F or W are not part of the CDR3 here. Not all rows give a size; the values are once, few, many and, for expanded clones, a class.

-	TRBV6-5	13	TRBJ1-5	ASSKDRGSNQPQH
-	TRBV27	13	TRBJ1-4	ASSLFGPSGEKLF
-	TRBV6-5	11	TRBJ1-5	ATLLSSNQPQH
-	TRBV7-8	14	TRBJ1-5	ASSLGGGGSNQPQH
-	TRBV5-1	13	TRBJ2-1	ASSLDQREFDEQF
-	TRBV19	10	TRBJ1-1	ASSIGQFEAF
once	TRBV6-2/TRBV6-3	14	TRBJ2-5	ASSSGLAGAVETQY
-	TRBV5-1	15	TRBJ2-7	ASSLKRLAGGDYEQY
-	TRBV2	15	TRBJ1-2	ASSESERMAGLYGYT
-	TRBV5-5	13	TRBJ2-1	ASSTGIGLYNEQF
few	TRBV24-1	14	TRBJ2-1	ATSDRTSGGNNEQF
-	TRBV19	12	TRBJ2-3	ASTAEGAGDTQY
-	TRBV18	12	TRBJ2-2	ATVGLAGTGELF
-	TRBV5-8	16	TRBJ1-1	ASSLIGGSQVGRTEAF
-	TRBV5-6	11	TRBJ1-1	ASSLSMNTEAF
-	TRBV2	10	TRBJ2-1	ARGGAGDEQF
-	TRBV9	18	TRBJ2-6	ASSAPGRGTIVSGANVLT
-	TRBV19	13	TRBJ2-2	ASSMAPGSTGELF
-	TRBV19	15	TRBJ1-5	ASSTIRGNERNQPQH
-	TRBV6-2/TRBV6-3	13	TRBJ1-1	ASSLLSGEGTEAF
-	TRBV28	12	TRBJ1-6	ASSLIGGESPLH
once	TRBV19	13	TRBJ1-1	ASSILATMNTEAF
-	TRBV7-8	11	TRBJ1-1	ASSLGWRTEAF
-	TRBV12-2	16	TRBJ1-1	ASRPSPRGAFMNTEAF
-	TRBV9	14	TRBJ2-2	ASSPTGGRGTGELF
-	TRBV6-5	12	TRBJ1-4	ASSLQGANEKLF
-	TRBV30	13	TRBJ1-5	AWSVGVGSNQPQH
once	TRBV11-1	13	TRBJ1-5	ASSREGALGQPQH
-	TRBV27	13	TRBJ2-1	ASSPGPRGYNEQF
-	TRBV14	13	TRBJ2-3	ASSQVGGSTDTQY
-	TRBV4-1	16	TRBJ1-1	ASSQAFQGRAANTEAF
-	TRBV30	16	TRBJ2-6	AWSHYGTGISGANVLT
once	TRBV2	13	TRBJ1-1	ASRAGTGTGTEAF
-	TRBV9	14	TRBJ1-3	ASSPQALSSGNTIY
-	TRBV9	14	TRBJ1-2	ASSTRGGANGYGYT
-	TRBV7-2	13	TRBJ2-7	ASSGTGGPPDEQY
medium-sized	TRBV5-1	11	TRBJ1-2	ASSWNEGDGYT
many	TRBV5-6	16	TRBJ2-7	ASSVDRAEREGRDEQY
-	TRBV7-9	13	TRBJ1-4	ASSPRGATNEKLF
-	TRBV7-2	15	TRBJ2-5	ASSPGTSGRATETQY
-	TRBV3-1/TRBV3-2	11	TRBJ1-2	ASSFGQGKGYT
few	TRBV5-8	11	TRBJ1-2	ASSRQGALGYT
few	TRBV5-1	13	TRBJ2-3	ASSFGTSGTDTQY
-	TRBV19	13	TRBJ1-3	ASMEGPTLTNTIY
-	TRBV24-1	11	TRBJ1-5	ATSDFGGQPQH
-	TRBV5-1	14	TRBJ2-1	ASSLGLAGSASEQF
-	TRBV28	11	TRBJ1-5	ASVGGRNQPQH
-	TRBV4-1	14	TRBJ2-7	ASSQVWGQAYYEQY
-	TRBV24-1	14	TRBJ2-2	ATSDPSGGNTGELF
few	TRBV5-6	14	TRBJ1-6	ASSPRVRDSNSPLH
-	TRBV10-3	12	TRBJ2-2	AISPGQSTGELF
-	TRBV6-2/TRBV6-3	16	TRBJ2-3	ASSPRTSGRAVADTQY
-	TRBV3-1/TRBV3-2	13	TRBJ1-3	ASSQGTGVPDTIY
-	TRBV5-4	14	TRBJ1-2	ASSSGTGGGLGGYT
-	TRBV28	12	TRBJ1-5	ASRPPPGSQPQH
-	TRBV30	13	TRBJ2-1	AWSPSYLDSGEQF
-	TRBV6-1	14	TRBJ1-2	ASSEVHPGKNYGYT
-	TRBV30	16	TRBJ2-5	AWGRDRGLAGGQETQY
-	TRBV19	13	TRBJ2-1	ASSIDPSRGNEQF